What follows are 21 T cell receptor beta chains derived from one specimen sequenced in a study of cytomegalovirus exposure and HLA in healthy donors. The PCR employed 60 Vbeta primers together with 13 Jbeta primers. Measured with immunoSEQ multiplex PCR; TCRdb has only the in-frame clones, and not every one. This sample yields about 170,000 clones, of which approximately 84% are seen a single time; around 4.3% belongs to the top ten. The specimen sequenced was PBMCs. The source of these receptors is a woman in her forties or fifties in good health and CMV-seropositive.

This clone was picked up a small number of times. The chain links TRBV5-1 to TRBJ1-1; D gene uncertain. Between the trimmed V and J ends, which lost 0 bases and 5 bases, there was a span of 8 bases. This CDR3 is 13 amino acids long. The germline V gene has CDR1 SGHRS and CDR2 YFSETQ. The CDR3 DNA follows: TGCGCCAGCAGCTTGGCCGAAACTACTGAAGCTTTCTTT. Encoded protein: CASSLAETTEAFF.

In DNA, the CDR3 is TGTGCCAGCAGCTTATTCGGCGGGCGGGAGACCCAGTACTTC. This gives the protein CASSLFGGRETQYF. The chain combines TRBV7-3 with TRBJ2-5; the D gene is possibly TRBD2 (5 bases). The CDR3 spans 14 residues. Germline loops: CDR1 SGHTA, CDR2 FQGTGA. The V end was cut by 2 bases, the J end by 5 bases, with 12 bases between.

The chain couples TRBV28 to TRBJ1-2, with 9 positions matching TRBD1. CDR1 and CDR2 from the germline V gene are MDHEN and SYDVKM. Unmatched junction bases numbered 8, after V lost 5 bases and J lost 4 bases. This CDR3 spans 15 amino acids. The CDR3: CASSDLGQGPYGYTF. The CDR3 DNA reads as TGTGCCAGCAGTGACCTGGGACAGGGTCCCTATGGCTACACCTTC.

This clone occurred a few times. V is TRBV6-5 and J is TRBJ1-1; 7 nucleotides agree with TRBD1. With V trimmed by 6 bases and J by 4 bases, 5 bases remained unmatched. CDR1 is MNHEY and CDR2 is SVGAGI in the germline V gene. This CDR3 spans 13 amino acids. DNA for the CDR3: TGTGCCAGCAGGACTCCAGGGGGCACTGAAGCTTTCTTT. It codes for CASRTPGGTEAFF.

CDR3 bases: TGCGCCAGCGGGCTGGCGGGGGGGCCGGGTGAGCAGTTCTTC. As protein: CASGLAGGPGEQFF. This rearrangement joins TRBV10-2 to TRBJ2-1, with TRBD2 matching 9 bases. The ends lost 8 bases at V and 9 bases at J; junction bases unmatched: 11. This CDR3 spans 14 amino acids. From germline, CDR1 is WSHSY and CDR2 SAAADI.

The chain recombines TRBV28 with TRBJ1-4, with D unclear. Germline-derived CDR1 and CDR2 are MDHEN and SYDVKM. The CDR3 is made up of 13 amino acids. V gave up 3 bases and J gave up 5 bases, with 7 bases separating them. The CDR3 here is CASSLAQNEKLFF. CDR3 DNA sequence: TGTGCCAGCAGTTTGGCACAAAATGAAAAACTGTTTTTT.

The rearrangement joins TRBV6-6 to TRBJ1-2; D uncertain. Trimming cost V 6 bases and J 6 bases, with 11 bases left between them. The CDR3 sequence is 12 residues long. CDR1 and CDR2 (germline): MNHNY, SVGAGI (reference sequence). The CDR3 DNA reads TGTGCCAGCAGCCTCACTCCCCATGGCTACACCTTC. Encoded protein: CASSLTPHGYTF.

The chain is built from TRBV2 and TRBJ1-5; 11 nucleotides agree with TRBD1. The junction had 7 bases not matched to a gene; V was cut back by 6 bases and J by 6 bases. The germline gives CDR1 SNHLY, CDR2 FYNNEI. The CDR3 extends over 15 amino acids. CDR3 protein: CASREDRGQGQPQHF. The CDR3 DNA follows: TGTGCCAGCAGGGAGGACAGGGGGCAGGGTCAGCCCCAGCATTTT.

The J gene is TRBJ2-7, the V gene TRBV9; possible D gene TRBD2, 5 bases. The germline V gene has CDR1 SGDLS and CDR2 YYNGEE. CDR3 length: 15 residues. V was pared by 4 bases and J by 0 bases, with 14 bases between. This CDR3 reads CASSSQEASSYEQYF. In DNA form, the CDR3 reads TGTGCCAGCAGCTCTCAGGAGGCGAGCTCCTACGAGCAGTACTTC.

The DNA for the CDR3 is TGTGCCATCAGTGACGCGGGGCTTAACGGGCATACGCAGTATTTT. Translating it yields CAISDAGLNGHTQYF. This rearrangement joins TRBV10-3 to TRBJ2-3; D possibly corresponds to TRBD2 (6 bases). V lost 3 bases, J lost 7 bases, and 17 bases lay in between. CDR1 is ENHRY, CDR2 SYGVKD, per germline. CDR3 length: 15 residues.

The V and J genes are TRBV7-3 and TRBJ2-5, with TRBD2 as a possible D gene (6 bases). Trimming stripped 5 bases from V and 4 bases from J, with 17 bases between. The CDR3 loop spans 15 amino acids. Germline CDR1 SGHTA, CDR2 FQGTGA. The CDR3 loop is CASSPAGTAGETQYF. The DNA for the CDR3 is TGTGCCAGCAGCCCCGCGGGGACCGCCGGAGAGACCCAGTACTTC.

The V gene is TRBV7-9, the J gene TRBJ2-7; tentative D call: TRBD2 (5 bases). The germline V gene encodes CDR1 SEHNR and CDR2 FQNEAQ (reference sequence). The CDR3 loop spans 12 amino acids. The ends were cut back, 3 bases at V and 4 bases at J, with 7 bases in the middle. CDR3 nucleotides: TGTGCCAGCAGCTTTCCGGGGTACGAGCAGTACTTC. Protein sequence: CASSFPGYEQYF.

CDR3 nucleotide sequence: TGTGCCAGCAGTTACTCGAGCACTAGCGCCGGGGAGCTGTTTTTT. Its translation: CASSYSSTSAGELFF. The chain couples TRBV6-5 to TRBJ2-2; 7 bases map to TRBD2. Germline-derived CDR1 and CDR2 are MNHEY and SVGAGI. Losses at the gene ends were 0 bases for V and 6 bases for J; bases not matched to a gene: 4. The CDR3 extends over 15 amino acids.

In this sample, this clone turned up a few times. This chain joins TRBV7-2 and TRBJ1-1; D call uncertain. CDR1 and CDR2 from the germline V gene are SGHTA and FQGNSA. CDR3 length: 13 amino acids. The V and J ends lost 2 bases and 11 bases respectively, with 15 bases between them. This CDR3 reads CASSLPQDFGAFF. The CDR3 coding sequence is TGTGCCAGCAGCTTACCCCAAGACTTTGGGGCTTTCTTT.

This chain uses TRBV5-8 with TRBJ1-5, with a tentative D call TRBD1 (5 bases). Germline assignment: CDR1 SGHTS and CDR2 YDEGEE. This CDR3 region has 15 residues. Between the trimmed V and J ends, which lost 0 bases and 0 bases, there was a span of 7 bases. DNA for the CDR3: TGTGCCAGCAGCTTGGGCAGGGATAGCAATCAGCCCCAGCATTTT. It codes for CASSLGRDSNQPQHF. Complete variable domain (other parts from reference TRBV5-8 and TRBJ1-5): EAGVTQSPTHLIKTRGQQATLRCSPISGHTSVYWYQQALGLGLQFLLWYDEGEERNRGNFPPRFSGRQFPNYSSELNVNALELEDSALYLCASSLGRDSNQPQHFGDGTRLSIL.

V is TRBV28 and J is TRBJ1-1; possible D gene TRBD1, 6 bases. Trimming left V 6 bases short and J 5 bases short, with 16 bases between. There are 14 residues in the CDR3. Germline CDR1 and CDR2: MDHEN and SYDVKM. CDR3 DNA sequence: TGTGCCAGCAGGCCCACAGGGAGTGGGACTGAAGCTTTCTTT. Protein sequence: CASRPTGSGTEAFF. Variable domain in full (rest from reference TRBV28 and TRBJ1-1): DVKVTQSSRYLVKRTGEKVFLECVQDMDHENMFWYRQDPGLGLRLIYFSYDVKMKEKGDIPEGYSVSREKKERFSLILESASTNQTSMYLCASRPTGSGTEAFFGQGTRLTVV.

The J gene is TRBJ2-1, the V gene TRBV5-1, with 7 bases that match TRBD1. In germline, CDR1 is SGHRS, CDR2 YFSETQ. The CDR3 runs 15 residues. J lost 8 bases, V lost 0 bases, and 8 bases had no gene match. The CDR3 DNA is TGCGCCAGCAGCTTGGCAGGGGGAGATTTCCATGAGCAGTTCTTC. Its protein is CASSLAGGDFHEQFF.

The V and J genes are TRBV7-2 and TRBJ2-7; 7 positions agree with TRBD1. V lost 5 bases to trimming and J lost 5 bases; unmatched junction nucleotides: 6. The CDR3 sequence is 13 residues long. The germline gives CDR1 SGHTA, CDR2 FQGNSA. The CDR3 nucleotides are TGTGCCAGCAGCAACAACAGGGGAGACGAGCAGTACTTC. This gives the protein CASSNNRGDEQYF.

This chain uses TRBV7-3 with TRBJ2-7; TRBD1 might be the D (5 bases). The ends were cut back, 2 bases at V and 3 bases at J, with 8 bases in the middle. This CDR3 spans 13 amino acids. CDR1 is SGHTA, CDR2 FQGTGA, per germline. CDR3 coding DNA: TGTGCCAGCAGCTTAGGCAGGGACTACGAGCAGTACTTC. It translates to CASSLGRDYEQYF. Supplemented by reference TRBV7-3 and TRBJ2-7, the full variable domain reads GAGVSQTPSNKVTEKGKYVELRCDPISGHTALYWYRQSLGQGPEFLIYFQGTGAADDSGLPNDRFFAVRPEGSVSTLKIQRTERGDSAVYLCASSLGRDYEQYFGPGTRLTVT.

The chain employs TRBV21-1 and TRBJ2-7; no DNA check was done on the table's D call, TRBD2. TRBV21-1 is an annotated pseudogene. The CDR3 has 16 residues. In nucleotides, the CDR3 is TGTGCCAGCAGCAAAGTTAGGAGGAGAAGCTCCTACGAGCAGTACTTC. It is translated as CASSKVRRRSSYEQYF.

This rearrangement joins TRBV29-1 to TRBJ1-1; 8 nucleotides agree with TRBD1. V dropped 7 bases and J dropped 6; count of bases not matched to a gene: 7. Germline loops: CDR1 SQVTM, CDR2 ANQGSEA. This CDR3 spans 12 amino acids. CDR3 region: CSAGQGAAEAFF. The CDR3 nucleotides are TGCAGCGCCGGACAGGGAGCCGCTGAAGCTTTCTTT.